This entry describes one T cell receptor beta chain. This specimen belongs to a study of T cells expressing NK-cell markers. Study overall: It was sorted CD3+CD56+NKG2C+, CD3+CD56+NKG2C- and CD3+CD56-NKG2C+ T cells that supplied the TCR beta repertoires. The sequencing cohort of eight donors included seven HCMV-seropositive individuals and one seronegative individual.

As the method of synthesis, 5'RACE template switching with UMIs yielded TCR beta cDNA. From its re-call of the 5' RACE reads, TCRdb lists each CDR3 protein once, without DNA. Its table lists a few hundred thousand distinct CDR3 sequences. CDR1 is SGHTA, CDR2 FQGNSA, per germline. This CDR3 comprises 15 residues. The rearrangement uses TRBV7-2 and TRBJ2-3. Sequencing used blood T cells: a sorted CD56 or NKG2C T cell subset, CD4+ or CD8+ T cells, or bulk PBMC T cells (not recorded which). The source of this sequence is a young man in good health. The CDR3 region is CASSFSLPNTDTQYF.